This T cell receptor beta chain was observed in a study of identical twins. Study findings and constraints: The presence of invariant MAIT and iNKT cells could partly confound analyses of zero-insertion sequences. Sequences that were beta out-of-frame showed weaker excess twin sharing. Abundant cord blood beta clonotypes carried fewer insertions; memory repertoires showed none. The models systematically underestimated how much out-of-frame TCR alpha was shared in monozygotic twins.

TCRdb re-derived calls from the 5' RACE reads in MiXCR, one entry per CDR3 protein. Of approximately 670,000 distinct CDR3 sequences listed, roughly 6% were seen once; the top ten hold 1.5% to 2%. Losses at the gene ends were 2 bases for V and 8 bases for J; bases not matched to a gene: 2. The CDR3 length is 13 residues. Germline V gene lookup returns CDR1 MNHEY and CDR2 SMNVEV (reference sequence). This clonotype has a handful of counts. The target antigen is unknown. Sequenced sample: naive T cells sorted from blood. The V gene is TRBV27, the J gene TRBJ2-1; 8 bases fit TRBD2. This sequence was found in a young man in good health. The CDR3 region is CASSLEREYEQFF. CDR3 sequence (DNA): TGTGCCAGCAGTTTAGAGCGGGAGTATGAGCAGTTCTTC.